The sequence of this TCR beta chain was determined in a study of CD8 T cell repertoires and HIV-1 epitope variants. About the research overall: Twenty-five autologous and known Gag and Nef epitope variant peptides each stimulated T cells separately. Controls included no peptide, Ebola AY9 epitope, and a CMV, EBV, flu pool. 1M T cells were kept uncultured as a baseline.

Notes on this clone: Its antigen is unknown.

The CDR3 is 15 residues long. Germline V CDR1 and CDR2: MDHEN, SYDVKM. Trimming at V came to 5 bases and at J to 8 bases, leaving 6 bases not matched to a gene. TCRdb's table, derived via immunoSEQ multiplex PCR, lists solely in-frame clones and lacks some. The sample shows about 4,900 clones, approximately 67% of them seen only once. The sequenced sample was cultured CD8+ T cells derived from PBMCs. The chain links TRBV28 to TRBJ2-1; 13 bases align to TRBD2. The sequence came from a male donor with HIV. CDR3 nucleotide sequence: TGTGCCAGCAGTCCGCGACTAGCGGGAGGTTATGAGCAGTTCTTC. Amino acid sequence: CASSPRLAGGYEQFF.